Listed here are 28 T cell receptor beta chains from one sample, sequenced in a study of human T cells and chemical hapten exposure. TCRdb used MiXCR to reprocess the RACE reads, holding one entry per CDR3 protein. Of 60,000 to 90,000 distinct CDR3 sequences listed, 8.5% to 10% are singletons. Indicated time point: healthy volunteer bleed at 6 weeks. Unfractionated whole blood was the source from which total RNA was extracted. The sample was whole blood. The receptors were sampled from a female donor in good health. Some clones in this sample may be carry-over from other donors' samples.

A few counts support this clonotype. The chain has TRBV3-1 and TRBJ1-2, with D uncertain. The V gene lost 4 bases and the J gene lost 4 bases, with 19 bases spanning the gap. Germline lookup yields CDR1 LGHDT and CDR2 YNNKEL (reference sequence). The CDR3 totals 16 residues. CDR3 nucleotide sequence: TGTGCCAGCAGCCCCCCCCAATCGGCAGTCCGCTATGGCTACACCTTC. Protein sequence: CASSPPQSAVRYGYTF. The variable domain in full, with the rest retrieved from reference TRBV3-1 and TRBJ1-2, is DTAVSQTPKYLVTQMGNDKSIKCEQNLGHDTMYWYKQDSKKFLKIMFSYNNKELIINETVPNRFSPKSPDKAHLNLHINSLELGDSAVYFCASSPPQSAVRYGYTFGSGTRLTVV.

The sample holds a few counts of this clonotype. The chain is built from TRBV7-2 and TRBJ1-1; no clear D. CDR1 and CDR2 from the germline V gene are SGHTA and FQGNSA. V was cut by 0 bases and J by 0 bases, with 5 bases left in between. This CDR3 has 14 residues. The DNA of the CDR3 is TGTGCCAGCAGCTTAGCTCTGTTGAACACTGAAGCTTTCTTT. This codes for CASSLALLNTEAFF.

The chain uses TRBV29-1 and TRBJ2-5; the match to TRBD1 covers 7 bases. This CDR3 has 14 residues. With 7 bases clipped from V and 1 base from J, the junction kept 9 bases outside the gene matches. Per germline, CDR1 SQVTM and CDR2 ANQGSEA. The CDR3 coding sequence is TGCAGCGGCCATACAGGGGACCTCCAAGAGACCCAGTACTTC. Its protein product is CSGHTGDLQETQYF.

The chain combines TRBV5-4 with TRBJ2-7, with D maybe TRBD2 (6 bases). CDR1 is SGHNT, CDR2 YYREEE, per germline (reference sequence). Trimming left V 1 base short and J 0 bases short, with 11 bases between. The CDR3 contains 15 residues. DNA for the CDR3: TGTGCCAGCAGCTTGTACGGCGGGGCCTCCTACGAGCAGTACTTC. Its protein is CASSLYGGASYEQYF.

The rearrangement links TRBV5-1 to TRBJ1-3, with unresolved D. Germline V CDR1 and CDR2: SGHRS, YFSETQ. This CDR3 comprises 16 residues. V was shortened by 2 bases and J by 4 bases, with 16 bases between the two germline ends. CDR3 nucleotides: TGCGCCAGCAGCTTAACTTTGCTAGATCGAGGAAACACCATATATTTT. Translating it yields CASSLTLLDRGNTIYF. The full variable domain, rest sourced from reference TRBV5-1 and TRBJ1-3, is KAGVTQTPRYLIKTRGQQVTLSCSPISGHRSVSWYQQTPGQGLQFLFEYFSETQRNKGNFPGRFSGRQFSNSRSEMNVSTLELGDSALYLCASSLTLLDRGNTIYFGEGSWLTVV.

This clonotype has ten or more counts. This chain joins TRBV7-2 and TRBJ1-1, with 11 nucleotides matching TRBD1. The CDR3 loop spans 16 amino acids. Unmatched junction bases numbered 9, after V lost 5 bases and J lost 4 bases. Per the germline V gene, CDR1 is SGHTA and CDR2 is FQGNSA. CDR3 DNA: TGTGCCAGCAGCCCTAGGGGGACAGGGGGATCCACTGAAGCTTTCTTT. Protein product: CASSPRGTGGSTEAFF.

At least ten counts were recorded for this clonotype. V gene TRBV2 combines with J gene TRBJ2-3; D not resolved. There are 12 residues in the CDR3. The germline V gene has CDR1 SNHLY and CDR2 FYNNEI. Between the trimmed V and J ends, which lost 6 bases and 3 bases, there was a span of 7 bases. CDR3 protein: CASRGRTDTQYF. For the CDR3, the DNA is TGTGCCAGCAGGGGTCGAACAGATACGCAGTATTTT.

The V call is TRBV5-4, the J call TRBJ2-5; maybe TRBD2 (7 bases). The germline CDR1 and CDR2 sequences are SGHNT and YYREEE (reference sequence). With 4 bases removed from V and 4 bases from J, the gap between germline ends came to 17 bases. The length of the CDR3 is 15 residues. CDR3 loop: CASSVEGGGGETQYF. In DNA, the CDR3 is TGTGCCAGCAGCGTGGAAGGCGGGGGCGGAGAGACCCAGTACTTC.

In regard to this clonotype: This may be a read error: a much more frequent sequence differs by one nucleotide. The chain joins TRBV5-5 to TRBJ2-7, with 10 bases lining up with TRBD1. Per the germline V gene, CDR1 is SGHKS and CDR2 is YYEKEE (reference sequence). The CDR3 covers 20 residues. DNA of the CDR3: TGTGCCGGCAGCAGATACGCCGGGACAGGGGTCCCCACGAGTTCCTACGAGCAGTACTTC. Its protein product is CAGSRYAGTGVPTSSYEQYF.

This clonotype occurred many times. The genes are TRBV18 and TRBJ2-3; the D is unclear. V was pared by 3 bases and J by 6 bases, with 10 bases between. Germline CDR1 reads KGHSH; CDR2 reads LQKENI. The CDR3 is 13 amino acids. Here the CDR3 DNA reads TGTGCCAGCTCACCGGCCTATTCGGATACGCAGTATTTT. Translated, it gives CASSPAYSDTQYF.

This clonotype was counted at least ten times. The chain's CDR3 is CASSPQGTEIDTEAFF. CDR3 bases: TGTGCCAGCAGTCCCCAAGGGACAGAAATCGACACTGAAGCTTTCTTT. J is TRBJ1-1 and V is TRBV12-3 or TRBV12-4, with TRBD1 matching over 7 bases. V lost 5 bases and J lost 3; bases outside the gene matches: 12. The CDR3 is 16 amino acids.

There are many counts of this clonotype. The chain recombines TRBV6-5 with TRBJ2-6; possibly TRBD1 for D (6 bases). The germline V gene encodes CDR1 MNHEY and CDR2 SVGAGI. V shed 5 bases and J shed 2 bases, with 16 bases lying between them. This CDR3 has 17 amino acids. In nucleotides, the CDR3 is TGTGCCAGCAGTACCCGACAGGAGCGAACTGGGGCCAACGTCCTGACTTTC. This sequence encodes CASSTRQERTGANVLTF.

A few counts support this clonotype. The chain joins TRBV6-2 or TRBV6-3 to TRBJ2-7; 7 bases fit TRBD1. Germline V gives CDR1 MNHEY, CDR2 SVGEGT. The CDR3 length is 15 residues. The junction had 7 bases not matched to a gene; V was cut back by 3 bases and J by 2 bases. In nucleotides, the CDR3 is TGTGCCAGCAGTTATACGGGACAGTTACCCTACGAGCAGTACTTC. This gives the protein CASSYTGQLPYEQYF.

This clonotype showed up many times. One end of the junction varies from germline; a read error may be responsible. This sequence joins TRBV15 and TRBJ1-1; 7 bases fit TRBD1. CDR1 LNHNV and CDR2 YYDKDF come from the germline V gene (reference sequence). The CDR3 runs 13 residues. The CDR3 DNA sequence: TGTGCCACCAGCAGGACAGGGAACCCTGAAGCTTTCTTT. This codes for CATSRTGNPEAFF.

Ten or more counts support this clonotype. The chain recombines TRBV2 with TRBJ1-5, with TRBD1 matching 8 bases. The junction had 10 bases not matched to a gene; V was cut back by 4 bases and J by 5 bases. Germline values: CDR1 SNHLY, CDR2 FYNNEI. The CDR3 is 16 amino acids. CDR3 coding DNA: TGTGCCAGCAGTGGCCGGAGAGGACAGGGAGATCAGCCCCAGCATTTT. Amino acids: CASSGRRGQGDQPQHF.

At least ten counts were recorded for this clonotype. V is TRBV20-1 and J is TRBJ1-6, with no clear D. The CDR3 is made up of 15 amino acids. Trimming took off 0 bases at V and 8 bases at J, with 14 bases between the two ends. CDR1 is DFQATT and CDR2 is SNEGSKA in the germline V gene (reference sequence). CDR3 amino acids: CSARDRTQSYSPLHF. As DNA, the CDR3 is TGCAGTGCTAGAGATCGAACACAGTCCTATTCACCCCTCCACTTT.

The V and J genes are TRBV5-1 and TRBJ2-3; 8 bases align to TRBD2. Germline CDR1 and CDR2: SGHRS and YFSETQ. The CDR3 length is 15 residues. V trimming: 4 bases; J trimming: 0 bases; junction bases outside the gene matches: 4. The CDR3 sequence: CASSDTSGSTDTQYF. In nucleotides, the CDR3 is TGCGCCAGCAGCGATACTAGCGGAAGCACAGATACGCAGTATTTT.

The chain joins TRBV14 to TRBJ1-1; D ambiguous. In germline, CDR1 is SGHDN, CDR2 FVKESK. Deletions cut 0 bases from V and 4 bases from J, with 6 bases between. There are 13 residues in the CDR3. The CDR3 coding sequence is TGTGCCAGCAGCCAAGAGATTATCACTGAAGCTTTCTTT. Translating gives CASSQEIITEAFF.

This clonotype showed up just a few times. The chain's CDR3 is CASSLVGAGRYGYTF. The CDR3 DNA reads TGTGCCAGCAGTTTGGTGGGGGCGGGACGTTATGGCTACACCTTC. The chain couples TRBV12-3 or TRBV12-4 to TRBJ1-2, with D tentatively TRBD1 (6 bases). V gave up 3 bases and J gave up 5 bases, with 16 bases separating them. The CDR3 loop spans 15 amino acids.

This clonotype was counted a single time. The chain recombines TRBV7-2 with TRBJ2-4, with D uncertain. Germline values: CDR1 SGHTA, CDR2 FQGNSA. The ends were cut back, 3 bases at V and 0 bases at J, with 12 bases in the middle. The CDR3 is made up of 16 amino acids. Written as DNA, the CDR3 is TGTGCCAGCAGCTTTCCGGCATGGGGAGCCAAAAACATTCAGTACTTC. It is translated as CASSFPAWGAKNIQYF.

Concerning this clonotype: A much larger clone sits a single nucleotide away, making a read error possible. The J gene is TRBJ1-5, the V gene TRBV4-3, with unresolved D. The CDR3 is 13 residues long. Per germline, CDR1 LGHNA and CDR2 YSLEER. The CDR3 loop reads CASSQVGNQPQNF. The CDR3 DNA follows: TGCGCCAGCAGCCAAGTCGGGAATCAGCCCCAGAATTTT.

J is TRBJ2-3 and V is TRBV12-3 or TRBV12-4, with D uncertain. The CDR3 runs to 14 residues. V was clipped by 7 bases and J by 0 bases, with 11 bases between them. The CDR3, as DNA: TGTGCCAGCACCCTGGTGGGTAGCACAGATACGCAGTATTTT. Residues: CASTLVGSTDTQYF.

This clonotype was counted a few times. The chain uses TRBV7-2 and TRBJ1-6; D is unclear. V lost 2 bases to trimming and J lost 3 bases, with 14 bases between them. Germline values: CDR1 SGHTA, CDR2 FQGNSA. The CDR3 consists of 17 residues. The CDR3 loop is CASSLSRSALYNSPLHF. The CDR3, as DNA: TGTGCCAGCAGCTTATCCCGCAGTGCACTCTATAATTCACCCCTCCACTTT.

The chain has TRBV18 and TRBJ1-2; 10 bases fit TRBD1. V lost 5 bases and J lost 8; bases outside the gene matches: 8. The CDR3 contains 14 residues. Looked up from germline, CDR1 is KGHSH and CDR2 is LQKENI. CDR3 in DNA: TGTGCCAGCTCAGGCTTAGGGACAGGGGACGGCTACACCTTC. The encoded protein is CASSGLGTGDGYTF.

This clonotype was counted between two and nine times. The chain joins TRBV14 to TRBJ2-3; possibly TRBD1 or TRBD2 for D (6 bases each). Germline CDR1 is SGHDN and CDR2 is FVKESK. Between the trimmed V and J ends, which lost 6 bases and 2 bases, there was a span of 9 bases. CDR3 length: 13 residues. CDR3 loop: CASRGGITDTQYF. The DNA for the CDR3 is TGTGCCAGCAGGGGGGGCATCACAGATACGCAGTATTTT.

The CDR3 protein is CASSLGRVGANVLTF. In DNA, the CDR3 is TGTGCCAGCAGCTTAGGCCGGGTTGGGGCCAACGTCCTGACTTTC. The chain is built from TRBV7-9 and TRBJ2-6; no clear D. The V end was cut by 1 base, the J end by 3 bases, with 7 bases between. The CDR3 has 15 residues. Per the germline V gene, CDR1 is SEHNR and CDR2 is FQNEAQ (reference sequence).

This clonotype was seen a few times. The chain uses TRBV12-3 or TRBV12-4 and TRBJ2-7; the D gene is possibly TRBD2 (5 bases). The V gene lost 5 bases and the J gene lost 2 bases, with 13 bases spanning the gap. The CDR3 is 14 residues long. CDR3 nucleotides: TGTGCCAGCAGTCCGTCGGTGAGGGCCTACGAGCAGTACTTC. Residues: CASSPSVRAYEQYF.

This clonotype has just a few counts. The chain is built from TRBV14 and TRBJ1-6; D unresolved. With 1 base removed from V and 0 bases from J, the gap between germline ends came to 10 bases. Germline CDR1 reads SGHDN; CDR2 reads FVKESK. This CDR3 region has 17 residues. The CDR3 loop reads CASSQGTASSYNSPLHF. CDR3 DNA sequence: TGTGCCAGCAGCCAAGGGACGGCAAGCTCCTATAATTCACCCCTCCACTTT.